Each of the 12 T cell receptor beta chains below was sequenced from the same sample in a study of blood T cell repertoires in COVID-19. The table came from immunoSEQ multiplex PCR; TCRdb's copy has only in-frame clones and leaves some out. The data contain 150,000 to 200,000 clones, more than 75% of them singletons. Sequencing used PBMCs or T cells enriched from blood (not recorded which). The receptors originated from a man aged 55 to 70 who had been exposed to COVID-19.

The chain carries TRBV2 and TRBJ2-7, with 7 bases aligning to TRBD1. Germline CDR1 and CDR2: SNHLY and FYNNEI. J was trimmed by 2 bases and V by 4 bases; bases with no gene match: 2. CDR3 length: 13 amino acids. The CDR3 reads CASSGDSPYEQYF. The CDR3 region has the DNA TGTGCCAGCAGTGGGGACAGCCCCTACGAGCAGTACTTC.

This clone appeared a few times. The chain employs TRBV19 and TRBJ1-1; 7 positions match TRBD1. V shed 5 bases, J shed 2 bases, and the junction held 8 bases outside the gene matches. Germline CDR1 is LNHDA and CDR2 is SQIVND (reference sequence). There are 15 residues in the CDR3. CDR3 nucleotide sequence: TGTGCCAGTAGTTCCGACAGGGCTTCAAACACTGAAGCTTTCTTT. Amino acid sequence: CASSSDRASNTEAFF. Supplemented by reference TRBV19 and TRBJ1-1, the full variable domain reads DGGITQSPKYLFRKEGQNVTLSCEQNLNHDAMYWYRQDPGQGLRLIYYSQIVNDFQKGDIAEGYSVSREKKESFPLTVTSAQKNPTAFYLCASSSDRASNTEAFFGQGTRLTVV.

The J gene is TRBJ2-2, the V gene TRBV7-7; tentatively, D is TRBD1 (5 bases). CDR3 length: 15 residues. Per the germline V gene, CDR1 is SSHAT and CDR2 is FNYEAQ (reference sequence). With 8 bases removed from V and 1 base from J, the gap between germline ends came to 14 bases. This chain's CDR3 is CASGTGLRNTGELFF. The CDR3 region has the DNA TGTGCCAGCGGTACAGGCCTGCGGAACACCGGGGAGCTGTTTTTT.

The chain carries TRBV10-3 and TRBJ2-2, with 11 positions matching TRBD2. The V and J ends lost 3 bases and 1 base, in that order; junction bases with no gene match: 10. This CDR3 has 19 residues. From germline, CDR1 is ENHRY and CDR2 SYGVKD. The CDR3 is CAISDSGLAGGGNTGELFF. CDR3 DNA sequence: TGTGCCATCAGTGACTCGGGGCTAGCGGGAGGAGGGAACACCGGGGAGCTGTTTTTT.

V usage is TRBV11-3 and J usage is TRBJ2-3, with 7 bases matching TRBD1. This CDR3 has 18 residues. CDR1 and CDR2 (germline): SGHNT, YENEEA. The J segment lost 0 bases and the V segment lost 0 bases, leaving 9 bases of the junction unmatched. The CDR3 region is CASSLEDRTPTSTDTQYF. For the CDR3, the DNA is TGTGCCAGCAGCTTAGAGGACAGGACCCCTACTAGCACAGATACGCAGTATTTT.

This clone was observed a few times. The rearrangement links TRBV24-1 to TRBJ2-1; possibly TRBD1 for D (6 bases). CDR3 length: 15 amino acids. Between the trimmed V and J ends, which lost 5 bases and 5 bases, there was a span of 15 bases. Germline lookup yields CDR1 KGHDR and CDR2 SFDVKD. The CDR3 sequence: CATSGTDRYDNEQFF. CDR3 DNA: TGTGCCACCAGTGGGACTGACAGGTACGACAATGAGCAGTTCTTC.

The chain carries TRBV10-3 and TRBJ1-1; 10 bases map to TRBD1. The germline V gene has CDR1 ENHRY and CDR2 SYGVKD. This CDR3 spans 15 amino acids. V dropped 10 bases and J dropped 1; count of bases not matched to a gene: 9. This chain's CDR3 is CATRTGGTRNTEAFF. For the CDR3, the DNA is TGTGCCACTAGGACAGGGGGGACGAGGAACACTGAAGCTTTCTTT.

About this clone itself: In the same sample, other DNA sequences code for this CDR3. The chain has TRBV11-2 and TRBJ2-7, with D perhaps matching TRBD2 (5 bases). Between the trimmed V and J ends, which lost 1 base and 2 bases, there was a span of 6 bases. Germline lookup yields CDR1 SGHAT and CDR2 FQNNGV. CDR3 length: 13 amino acids. CDR3: CASSLGLTYEQYF. DNA of the CDR3: TGTGCCAGCAGCTTAGGACTAACCTACGAGCAGTACTTC.

This clone was detected a few times. The CDR3 DNA reads TGTGCCAGCAGCCGGGGGACAGGGTTGGGAGAGACCCAGTACTTC. Protein: CASSRGTGLGETQYF. This rearrangement joins TRBV5-4 to TRBJ2-5, with TRBD1 identical over 9 bases. The V and J ends lost 4 bases and 4 bases, in that order; junction bases with no gene match: 8. The CDR3 is 15 residues long. The V gene's germline CDR1 is SGHNT and CDR2 YYREEE (reference sequence). Supplemented by reference TRBV5-4 and TRBJ2-5, the full variable domain reads ETGVTQSPTHLIKTRGQQVTLRCSSQSGHNTVSWYQQALGQGPQFIFQYYREEENGRGNFPPRFSGLQFPNYSSELNVNALELDDSALYLCASSRGTGLGETQYFGPGTRLLVL.

The chain links TRBV7-9 to TRBJ2-1, with D possibly TRBD1 on 5 matching bases. CDR1 is SEHNR, CDR2 FQNEAQ, per germline (reference sequence). CDR3 length: 13 amino acids. Trimming took 3 bases from V and 4 from J, leaving 7 bases between them. The CDR3 DNA sequence: TGTGCCAGCAGCTTCGACAGTTACAATGAGCAGTTCTTC. Protein: CASSFDSYNEQFF.

This clone was seen a few times. The V gene is TRBV30, the J gene TRBJ2-3, with 8 bases fitting TRBD1. This CDR3 comprises 14 residues. V was pared by 6 bases and J by 3 bases, with 8 bases of the junction left unmatched. Germline lookup yields CDR1 GTSNPN and CDR2 SVGIG (reference sequence). The CDR3 bases are TGTGCCTGTTACAGGGGGACTGGTACAGATACGCAGTATTTT. It codes for CACYRGTGTDTQYF.

The chain links TRBV14 to TRBJ2-1, with TRBD1 matching over 8 bases. Trimming removed 3 bases from V and 4 bases from J; junction bases left unmatched: 5. From germline, CDR1 is SGHDN and CDR2 FVKESK. The length of the CDR3 is 15 residues. The CDR3 spells CASSQRTGHYNEQFF. Written as DNA, the CDR3 is TGTGCCAGCAGCCAGAGGACAGGGCATTACAATGAGCAGTTCTTC.